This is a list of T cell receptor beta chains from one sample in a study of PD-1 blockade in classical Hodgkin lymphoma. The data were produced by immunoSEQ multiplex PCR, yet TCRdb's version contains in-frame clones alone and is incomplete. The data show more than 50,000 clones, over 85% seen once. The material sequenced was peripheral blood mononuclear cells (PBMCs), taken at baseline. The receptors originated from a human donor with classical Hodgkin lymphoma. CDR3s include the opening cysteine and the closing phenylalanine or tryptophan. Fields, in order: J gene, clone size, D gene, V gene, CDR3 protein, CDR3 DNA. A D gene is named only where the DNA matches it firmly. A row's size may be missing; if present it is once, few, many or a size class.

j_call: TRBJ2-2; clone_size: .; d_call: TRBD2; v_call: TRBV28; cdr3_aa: CASSLIAGVTGELFF; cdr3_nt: TGTGCCAGCAGTTTGATAGCGGGAGTCACCGGGGAGCTGTTTTTT
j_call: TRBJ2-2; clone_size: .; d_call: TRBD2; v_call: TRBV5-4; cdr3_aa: CASSLELAAGELFF; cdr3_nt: TGTGCCAGCAGCTTGGAACTAGCGGCCGGGGAGCTGTTTTTT
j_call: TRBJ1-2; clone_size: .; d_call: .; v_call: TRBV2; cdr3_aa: CASSEFGQSYGYTF; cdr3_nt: TGTGCCAGCAGTGAATTTGGACAGAGCTATGGCTACACCTTC
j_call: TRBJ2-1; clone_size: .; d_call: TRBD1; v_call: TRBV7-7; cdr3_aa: CASSPRTGGYNEQFF; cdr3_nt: TGTGCTAGCAGCCCGAGGACAGGGGGTTACAATGAGCAGTTCTTC
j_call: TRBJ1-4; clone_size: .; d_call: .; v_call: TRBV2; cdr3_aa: CASRPGGAREKLFF; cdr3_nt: TGTGCCAGCAGACCGGGGGGGGCACGTGAAAAACTGTTTTTT
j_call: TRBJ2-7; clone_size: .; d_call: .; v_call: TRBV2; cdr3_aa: CASSVGTREQYF; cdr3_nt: TGTGCCAGCAGTGTAGGGACCCGGGAGCAGTACTTC
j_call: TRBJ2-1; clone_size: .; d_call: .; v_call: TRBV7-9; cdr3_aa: CASSFVGTYNEQFF; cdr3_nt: TGTGCCAGCAGCTTTGTAGGTACCTACAATGAGCAGTTCTTC
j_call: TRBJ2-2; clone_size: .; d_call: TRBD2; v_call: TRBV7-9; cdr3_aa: CASSLDGASGGELFF; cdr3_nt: TGTGCCAGCAGCTTAGACGGCGCTAGCGGCGGGGAGCTGTTTTTT
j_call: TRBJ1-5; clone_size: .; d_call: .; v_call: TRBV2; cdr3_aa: CASSELGGNQPQHF; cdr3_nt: TGTGCCAGCAGTGAACTTGGTGGTAATCAGCCCCAGCATTTT
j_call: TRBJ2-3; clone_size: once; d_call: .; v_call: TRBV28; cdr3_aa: CASSTARLTDTQYF; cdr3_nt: TGTGCCAGCAGTACAGCGAGACTCACAGATACGCAGTATTTT
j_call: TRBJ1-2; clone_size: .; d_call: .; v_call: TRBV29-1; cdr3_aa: CSVGSFGRVNYGYTF; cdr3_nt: TGCAGCGTTGGCAGCTTTGGCAGAGTTAACTATGGCTACACCTTC
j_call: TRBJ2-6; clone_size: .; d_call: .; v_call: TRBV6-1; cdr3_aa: CASSEGWLIDSSGANVLTF; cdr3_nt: TGTGCCAGCAGTGAAGGCTGGCTAATAGACAGCTCTGGGGCCAACGTCCTGACTTTC
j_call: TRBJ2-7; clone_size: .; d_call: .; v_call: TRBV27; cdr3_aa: CASSLSSGLTVYEQYF; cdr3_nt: TGTGCCAGCAGTTTATCGAGTGGGTTAACAGTCTACGAGCAGTACTTC
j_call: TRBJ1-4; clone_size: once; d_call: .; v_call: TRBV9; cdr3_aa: CASSGLTGTNEKLFF; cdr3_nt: TGTGCCAGCAGCGGCCTGACAGGCACTAATGAAAAACTGTTTTTT
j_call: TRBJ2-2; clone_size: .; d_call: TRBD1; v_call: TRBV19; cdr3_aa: CASRTTGGTGELFF; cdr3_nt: TGTGCCAGTAGAACTACAGGGGGAACCGGGGAGCTGTTTTTT
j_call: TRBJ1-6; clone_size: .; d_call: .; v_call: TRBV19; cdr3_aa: CASSIGPNSPLHF; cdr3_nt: TGTGCCAGTAGTATAGGGCCTAATTCACCCCTCCACTTT
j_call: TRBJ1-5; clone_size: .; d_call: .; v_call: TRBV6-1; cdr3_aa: CASRVRALGVQPQHF; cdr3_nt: TGTGCCAGCAGGGTCCGTGCACTGGGTGTTCAGCCCCAGCATTTT
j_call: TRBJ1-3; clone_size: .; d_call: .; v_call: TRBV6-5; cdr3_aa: CASSYSRAFSGNTIYF; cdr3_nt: TGTGCCAGCAGTTACTCGAGGGCTTTCTCTGGAAACACCATATATTTT
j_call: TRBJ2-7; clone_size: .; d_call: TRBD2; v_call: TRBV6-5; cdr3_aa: CASSSSGGTSYEQYF; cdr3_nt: TGTGCCAGCAGCTCCTCGGGGGGGACCTCCTACGAGCAGTACTTC
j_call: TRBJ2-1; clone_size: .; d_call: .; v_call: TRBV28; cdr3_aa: CASIHRLAGEQFF; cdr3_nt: TGTGCCAGCATCCACCGTCTGGCCGGTGAGCAGTTCTTC
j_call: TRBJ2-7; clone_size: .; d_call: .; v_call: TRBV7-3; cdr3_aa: CASSLALGTYEQYF; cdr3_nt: TGTGCCAGCAGCTTAGCGCTGGGCACCTACGAGCAGTACTTC
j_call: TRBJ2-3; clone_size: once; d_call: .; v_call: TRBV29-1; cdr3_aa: CSVGLATDTQYF; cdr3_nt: TGCAGCGTTGGATTAGCCACAGATACGCAGTATTTT
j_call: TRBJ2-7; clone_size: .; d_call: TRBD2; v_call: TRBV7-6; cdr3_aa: CASSPLAGPYEQYF; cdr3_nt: TGTGCCAGCAGCCCTCTAGCGGGGCCCTACGAGCAGTACTTC